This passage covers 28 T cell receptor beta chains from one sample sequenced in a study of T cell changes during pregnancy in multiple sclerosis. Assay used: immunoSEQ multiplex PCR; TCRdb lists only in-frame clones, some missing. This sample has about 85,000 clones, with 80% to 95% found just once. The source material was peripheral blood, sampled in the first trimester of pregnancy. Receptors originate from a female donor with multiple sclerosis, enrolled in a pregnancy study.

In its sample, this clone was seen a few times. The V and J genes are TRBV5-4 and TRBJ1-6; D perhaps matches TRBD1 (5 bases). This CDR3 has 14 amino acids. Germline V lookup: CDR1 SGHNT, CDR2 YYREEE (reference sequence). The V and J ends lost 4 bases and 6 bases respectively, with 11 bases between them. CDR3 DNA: TGTGCCAGCAGCCCCGGCGGGGGTAATTCACCCCTCCACTTT. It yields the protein CASSPGGGNSPLHF.

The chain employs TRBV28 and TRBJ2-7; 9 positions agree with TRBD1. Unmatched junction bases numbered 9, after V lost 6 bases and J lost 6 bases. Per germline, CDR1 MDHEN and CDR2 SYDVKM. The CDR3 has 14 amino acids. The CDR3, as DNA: TGTGCCAGCAGGGGTGGGACAGGGCGAACCGAGCAGTACTTC. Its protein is CASRGGTGRTEQYF.

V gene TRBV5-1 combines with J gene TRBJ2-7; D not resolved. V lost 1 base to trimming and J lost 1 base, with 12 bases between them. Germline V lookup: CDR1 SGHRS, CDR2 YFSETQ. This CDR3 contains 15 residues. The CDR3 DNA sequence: TGCGCCAGCAGCTTGTTGTCAGGCAGATCCTACGAGCAGTACTTC. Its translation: CASSLLSGRSYEQYF.

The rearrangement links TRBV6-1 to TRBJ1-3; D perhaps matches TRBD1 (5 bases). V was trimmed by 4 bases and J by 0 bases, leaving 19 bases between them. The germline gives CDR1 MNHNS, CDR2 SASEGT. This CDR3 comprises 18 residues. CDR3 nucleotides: TGTGCCAGCAGTGCACCCGGAGGGACTGTGCGCTCTGGAAACACCATATATTTT. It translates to CASSAPGGTVRSGNTIYF.

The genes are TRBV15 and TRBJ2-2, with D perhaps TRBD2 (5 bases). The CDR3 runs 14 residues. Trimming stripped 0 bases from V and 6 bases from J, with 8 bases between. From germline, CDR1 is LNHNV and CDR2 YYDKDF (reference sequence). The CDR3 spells CATSRDRGPGELFF. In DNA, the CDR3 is TGTGCCACCAGCAGAGATCGGGGTCCCGGGGAGCTGTTTTTT.

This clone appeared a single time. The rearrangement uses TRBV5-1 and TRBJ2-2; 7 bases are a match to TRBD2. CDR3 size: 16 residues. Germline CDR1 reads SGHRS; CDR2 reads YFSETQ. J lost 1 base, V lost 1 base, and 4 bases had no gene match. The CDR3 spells CASSLFGGRNTGELFF. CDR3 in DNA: TGCGCCAGCAGCTTGTTCGGGGGGAGGAACACCGGGGAGCTGTTTTTT.

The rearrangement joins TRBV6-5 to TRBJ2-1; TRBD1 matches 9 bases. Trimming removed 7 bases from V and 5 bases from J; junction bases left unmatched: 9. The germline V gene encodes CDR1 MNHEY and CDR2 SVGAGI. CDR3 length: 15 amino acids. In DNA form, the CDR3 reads TGTGCCAGCATCCCCGGGACAGGGTTGCACAATGAGCAGTTCTTC. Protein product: CASIPGTGLHNEQFF.

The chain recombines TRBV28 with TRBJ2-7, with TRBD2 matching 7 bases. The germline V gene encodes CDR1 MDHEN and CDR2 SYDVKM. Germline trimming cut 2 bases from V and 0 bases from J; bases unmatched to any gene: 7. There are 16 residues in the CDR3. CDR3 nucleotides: TGTGCCAGCAGTTTAACCCCTAGCGGATACTCCTACGAGCAGTACTTC. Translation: CASSLTPSGYSYEQYF.

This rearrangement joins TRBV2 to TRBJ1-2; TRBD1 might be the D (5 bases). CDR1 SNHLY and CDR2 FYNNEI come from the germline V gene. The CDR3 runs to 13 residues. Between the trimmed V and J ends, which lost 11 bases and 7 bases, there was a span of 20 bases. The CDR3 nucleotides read TGTGCCCGAGCGGGAGGGGAATTGGGTGGCTACACCTTC. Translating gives CARAGGELGGYTF.

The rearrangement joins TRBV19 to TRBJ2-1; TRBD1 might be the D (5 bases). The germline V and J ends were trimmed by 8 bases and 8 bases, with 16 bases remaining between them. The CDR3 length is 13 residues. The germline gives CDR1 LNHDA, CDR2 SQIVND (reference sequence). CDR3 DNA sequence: TGTGCCAGTGGGGCCTACGTCGGCTATGAGCAGTTCTTC. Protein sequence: CASGAYVGYEQFF.

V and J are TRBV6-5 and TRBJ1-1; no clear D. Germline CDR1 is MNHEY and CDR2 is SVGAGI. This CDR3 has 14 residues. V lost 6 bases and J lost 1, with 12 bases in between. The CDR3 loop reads CASRPTSGNTEAFF. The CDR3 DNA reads TGTGCCAGCAGACCAACCTCAGGGAACACTGAAGCTTTCTTT.

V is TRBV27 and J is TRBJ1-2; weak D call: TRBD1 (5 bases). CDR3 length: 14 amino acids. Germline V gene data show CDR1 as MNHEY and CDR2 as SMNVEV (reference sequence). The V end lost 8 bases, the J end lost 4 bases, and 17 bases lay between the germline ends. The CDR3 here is CASCPGGGPYGYTF. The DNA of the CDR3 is TGTGCCAGCTGTCCCGGGGGAGGGCCCTATGGCTACACCTTC.

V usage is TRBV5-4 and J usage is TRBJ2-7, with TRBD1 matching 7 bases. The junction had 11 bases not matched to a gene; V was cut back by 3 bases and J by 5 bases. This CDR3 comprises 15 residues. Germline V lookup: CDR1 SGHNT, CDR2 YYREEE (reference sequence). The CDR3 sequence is CASSYQAGQAHEQYF. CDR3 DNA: TGTGCCAGCAGCTACCAAGCTGGACAGGCACACGAGCAGTACTTC.

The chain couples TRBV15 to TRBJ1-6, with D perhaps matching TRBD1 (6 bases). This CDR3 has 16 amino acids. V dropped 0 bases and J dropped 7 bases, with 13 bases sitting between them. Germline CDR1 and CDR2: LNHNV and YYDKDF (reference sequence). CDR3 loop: CATSRDVTRGNSPLHF. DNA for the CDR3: TGTGCCACCAGCAGAGACGTAACAAGGGGGAATTCACCCCTCCACTTT.

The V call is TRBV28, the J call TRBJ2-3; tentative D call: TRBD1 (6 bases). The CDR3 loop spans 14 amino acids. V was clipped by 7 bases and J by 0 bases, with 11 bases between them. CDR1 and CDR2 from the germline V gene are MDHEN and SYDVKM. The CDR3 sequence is CASKLQGSTDTQYF. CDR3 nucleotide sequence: TGTGCCAGCAAGCTACAGGGAAGCACAGATACGCAGTATTTT.

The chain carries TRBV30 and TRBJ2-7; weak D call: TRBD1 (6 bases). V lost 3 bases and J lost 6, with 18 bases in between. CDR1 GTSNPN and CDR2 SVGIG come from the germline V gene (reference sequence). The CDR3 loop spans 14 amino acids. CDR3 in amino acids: CAWSNRASNAEQYF. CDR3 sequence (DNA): TGTGCCTGGAGCAACAGGGCGAGTAACGCCGAGCAGTACTTC.

The CDR3 DNA follows: TGTGCCAGCAGCTCGACAGGGGGCGCCGATGGCTACACCTTC. Encoded protein: CASSSTGGADGYTF. The V gene is TRBV5-4, the J gene TRBJ1-2, with 10 bases fitting TRBD1. CDR1 and CDR2 (germline): SGHNT, YYREEE (reference sequence). The CDR3 contains 14 residues. Unmatched junction bases numbered 5, after V lost 3 bases and J lost 6 bases.

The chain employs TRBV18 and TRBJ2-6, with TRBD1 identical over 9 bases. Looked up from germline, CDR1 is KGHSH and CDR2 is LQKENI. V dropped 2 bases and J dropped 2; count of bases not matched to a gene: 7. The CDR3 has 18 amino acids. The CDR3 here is CASSPGITGGTGANVLTF. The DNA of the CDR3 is TGTGCCAGCTCACCAGGGATAACAGGGGGCACTGGGGCCAACGTCCTGACTTTC.

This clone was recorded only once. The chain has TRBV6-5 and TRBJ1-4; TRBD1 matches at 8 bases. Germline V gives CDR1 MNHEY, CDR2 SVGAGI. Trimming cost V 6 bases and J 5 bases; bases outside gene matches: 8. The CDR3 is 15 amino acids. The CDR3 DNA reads TGTGCCAGCAGCAGACAGGGGCGACAAAATGAAAAACTGTTTTTT. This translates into CASSRQGRQNEKLFF.

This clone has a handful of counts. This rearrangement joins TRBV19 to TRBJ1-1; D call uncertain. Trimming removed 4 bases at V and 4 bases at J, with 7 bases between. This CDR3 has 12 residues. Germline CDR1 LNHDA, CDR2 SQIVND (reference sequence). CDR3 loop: CASSTRATEAFF. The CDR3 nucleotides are TGTGCCAGTAGTACGAGGGCCACTGAAGCTTTCTTT. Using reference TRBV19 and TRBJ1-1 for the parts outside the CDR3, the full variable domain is DGGITQSPKYLFRKEGQNVTLSCEQNLNHDAMYWYRQDPGQGLRLIYYSQIVNDFQKGDIAEGYSVSREKKESFPLTVTSAQKNPTAFYLCASSTRATEAFFGQGTRLTVV.

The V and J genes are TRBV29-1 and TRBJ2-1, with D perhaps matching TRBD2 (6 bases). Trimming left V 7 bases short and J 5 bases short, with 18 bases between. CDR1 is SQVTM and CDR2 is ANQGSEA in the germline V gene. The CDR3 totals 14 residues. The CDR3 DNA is TGCAGCGCCCGACTAGTCGGCCCGAACAATGAGCAGTTCTTC. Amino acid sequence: CSARLVGPNNEQFF.

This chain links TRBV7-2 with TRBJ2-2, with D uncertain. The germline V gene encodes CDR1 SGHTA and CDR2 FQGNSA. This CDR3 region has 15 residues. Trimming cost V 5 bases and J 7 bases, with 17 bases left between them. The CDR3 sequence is CASSPPTGGGGELFF. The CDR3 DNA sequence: TGTGCCAGCAGCCCCCCAACCGGTGGCGGCGGGGAGCTGTTTTTT.

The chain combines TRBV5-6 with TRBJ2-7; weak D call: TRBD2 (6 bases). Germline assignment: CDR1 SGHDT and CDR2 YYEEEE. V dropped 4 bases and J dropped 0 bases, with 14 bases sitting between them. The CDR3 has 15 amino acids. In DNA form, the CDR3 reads TGTGCCAGCAGCGGGACTGTTTTAAGCTCCTACGAGCAGTACTTC. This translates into CASSGTVLSSYEQYF.

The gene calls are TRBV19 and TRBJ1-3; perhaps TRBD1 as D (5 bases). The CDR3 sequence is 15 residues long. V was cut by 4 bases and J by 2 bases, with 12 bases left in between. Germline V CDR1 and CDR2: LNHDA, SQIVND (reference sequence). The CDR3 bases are TGTGCCAGTAGTAATTGGGGCGCTCCTGGAAACACCATATATTTT. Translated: CASSNWGAPGNTIYF.

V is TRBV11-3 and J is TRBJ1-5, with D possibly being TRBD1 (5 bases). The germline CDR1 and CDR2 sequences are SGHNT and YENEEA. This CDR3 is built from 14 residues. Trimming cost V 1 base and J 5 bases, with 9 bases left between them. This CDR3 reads CASSLGGGDQPQHF. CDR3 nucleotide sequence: TGTGCCAGCAGCTTAGGCGGGGGGGATCAGCCCCAGCATTTT.

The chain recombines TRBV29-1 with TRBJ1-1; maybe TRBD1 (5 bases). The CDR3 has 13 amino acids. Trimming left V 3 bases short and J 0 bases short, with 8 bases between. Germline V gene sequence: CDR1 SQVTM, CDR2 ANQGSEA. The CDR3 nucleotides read TGCAGCGTTGAGGGACTTATGAACACTGAAGCTTTCTTT. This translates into CSVEGLMNTEAFF.

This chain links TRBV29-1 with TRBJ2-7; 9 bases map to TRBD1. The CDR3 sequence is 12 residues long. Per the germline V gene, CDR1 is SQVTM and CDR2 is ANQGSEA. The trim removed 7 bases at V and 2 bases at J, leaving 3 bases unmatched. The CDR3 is CSAGTGPYEQYF. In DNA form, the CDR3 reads TGCAGCGCCGGGACAGGGCCCTACGAGCAGTACTTC.

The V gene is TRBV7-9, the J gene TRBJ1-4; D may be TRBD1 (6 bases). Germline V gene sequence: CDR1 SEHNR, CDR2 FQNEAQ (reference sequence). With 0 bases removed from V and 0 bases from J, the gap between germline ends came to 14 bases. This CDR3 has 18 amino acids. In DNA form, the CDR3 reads TGTGCCAGCAGCTTAGCTCCGACAGGACTAGCAACTAATGAAAAACTGTTTTTT. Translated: CASSLAPTGLATNEKLFF.